These T cell receptor beta chains were read from a single sample in a study of siplizumab effects on memory and regulatory T cells. Method: immunoSEQ multiplex PCR; TCRdb's copy keeps in-frame clones and lacks some. The data show about 100,000 clones, over 90% seen once. Specimen: non-Treg CD4+ T cells sorted from blood. The receptors were gathered from a human donor in good health. CDR3s include the opening cysteine and the closing phenylalanine or tryptophan. A D gene is named only where the DNA matches it firmly. Some rows have no size entry. The others give once, few or many, or a class for an expanded clone.

d_gene	j_gene	abundance	v_gene	len	CDR3nt	CDR3aa
.	TRBJ1-5	.	TRBV15	15	TGTGCCACCAGCAGAGATTTAAGAGACAATCAGCCCCAGCATTTT	CATSRDLRDNQPQHF
TRBD1	TRBJ2-3	.	TRBV6-4	16	TGTGCCAGCAGAGATTTGGTGACAGGGATTCCAGATACGCAGTATTTT	CASRDLVTGIPDTQYF
TRBD2	TRBJ2-3	.	TRBV5-1	16	TGCGCCAGCACCCCGGGGGGGAGCGGGGCAACAGATACGCAGTATTTT	CASTPGGSGATDTQYF
TRBD2	TRBJ2-1	.	TRBV11-3	17	TGTGCCAGCAGCCCGGGAGTGACTAGCGGCACCTACAATGAGCAGTTCTTC	CASSPGVTSGTYNEQFF
.	TRBJ2-6	.	TRBV15	16	TGTGCCACCAGCACCCCAGGGGTAAATGGGGCCAACGTCCTGACTTTC	CATSTPGVNGANVLTF
TRBD1	TRBJ2-1	.	TRBV7-3	15	TGTGCCAGCAGTCCCGGACAGGGTATAGGCAATGAGCAGTTCTTC	CASSPGQGIGNEQFF
.	TRBJ1-5	.	TRBV12-2	15	TGTGCAAGTCGCCCGGGACAGAAGAATCATCGGCCCCAGCATTTT	CASRPGQKNHRPQHF
TRBD1	TRBJ2-7	.	TRBV28	14	TGTGCCAGCAGTTCGTCAGGGGGCATGGGCGAGCAGTACTTC	CASSSSGGMGEQYF
.	TRBJ2-1	once	TRBV18	21	TGTGCCAGCTCCCCAAGGTTCCGGTCCGAGCGAACCTTAAGCTCCTACAATGAGCAGTTCTTC	CASSPRFRSERTLSSYNEQFF
.	TRBJ2-7	.	TRBV18	13	TGTGCCAGCTCACCTGTGCCGGAGGCCGAGCAGTACTTC	CASSPVPEAEQYF
.	TRBJ1-1	.	TRBV18	15	TGTGCCAGCTCACCGTTAGTCGGGGGCGGCACTGAAGCTTTCTTT	CASSPLVGGGTEAFF
.	TRBJ2-5	.	TRBV5-4	14	TGTGCCAGCAGCTTGCGCACGCTTCGGGAGACCCAGTACTTC	CASSLRTLRETQYF
.	TRBJ1-2	few	TRBV5-1	12	TGCGCCAGCAGCTTGGGACGTGATCGCTACACCTTC	CASSLGRDRYTF
TRBD2	TRBJ2-1	.	TRBV10-3	15	TGTGCCACGAAATTAGCGGGAGGGCCGGGCAATGAGCAGTTCTTC	CATKLAGGPGNEQFF
TRBD2	TRBJ2-3	.	TRBV7-2	16	TGTGCCAGCAGCTTATATACTAGCGGGAGCACAGATACGCAGTATTTT	CASSLYTSGSTDTQYF
.	TRBJ2-3	.	TRBV18	14	TGTGCCAGCTCAGACAGAGATAGCACAGATACGCAGTATTTT	CASSDRDSTDTQYF
.	TRBJ2-2	.	TRBV7-9	18	TGTGCCAGCAGATCGACCTCTGGAGGCAGCTCGCTCACCGGGGAGCTGTTTTTT	CASRSTSGGSSLTGELFF
.	TRBJ1-5	.	TRBV28	14	TGTGCCAGCAGGAATTTGGGTCCTTATCAGCCCCAGCATTTT	CASRNLGPYQPQHF
.	TRBJ1-4	.	TRBV18	13	TGTGCCAGCTCACCCGGACCTAACGAAAAACTGTTTTTT	CASSPGPNEKLFF
TRBD2	TRBJ2-1	.	TRBV2	15	TGTGCCAGCAGTCTGACTAGCGGACCAAACAATGAGCAGTTCTTC	CASSLTSGPNNEQFF
TRBD1	TRBJ1-2	.	TRBV28	13	TGTGCCAGCAGTTTCGGACAGGGAGAAAGCTACACCTTC	CASSFGQGESYTF
TRBD1	TRBJ1-4	.	TRBV6-4	14	TGTGCCAGTTCGCGGACAGGAACTAATGAAAAACTGTTTTTT	CASSRTGTNEKLFF
.	TRBJ2-7	.	TRBV27	15	TGTGCCAGCAGTTCCCCTCGGGCGGAGTCCTACGAGCAGTACTTC	CASSSPRAESYEQYF
TRBD2	TRBJ2-5	.	TRBV9	16	TGTGCCAGCAGCGTTCGAGGGACTAGCAGCTGGGAGACCCAGTACTTC	CASSVRGTSSWETQYF
TRBD1	TRBJ1-5	.	TRBV6-4	14	TGTGCCAGCAGTGAAGGGGGCTTGTATCAGCCCCAGCATTTT	CASSEGGLYQPQHF
TRBD1	TRBJ1-5	.	TRBV10-3	14	TGTGCCATCAGGGACAGGGGCGTCCATCAGCCCCAGCATTTT	CAIRDRGVHQPQHF
.	TRBJ1-1	.	TRBV7-3	13	TGTGCCAGCAGCCCCCAGTTGAACACTGAAGCTTTCTTT	CASSPQLNTEAFF
.	TRBJ1-1	once	TRBV21-1	16	TGTGCCAGCAGCAGGGGGGGACAGGTCTCCGGCACTGAAGCTTTCTTT	CASSRGGQVSGTEAFF
TRBD2	TRBJ2-1	.	TRBV5-4	18	TGTGCCAGCAGCTCCCCAAGACCGACTAGCGGGAGTTACAATGAGCAGTTCTTC	CASSSPRPTSGSYNEQFF
.	TRBJ1-2	once	TRBV2	17	TGTGCCAGCAGCAGAGATGGGGGCGCAAGACCTAACTATGGCTACACCTTC	CASSRDGGARPNYGYTF
.	TRBJ2-5	.	TRBV5-4	14	TGTGCCAGCAGCTTTCGGGGCGGGCTAGAGACCCAGTACTTC	CASSFRGGLETQYF
.	TRBJ2-4	.	TRBV28	14	TGTGCCAGCACCCCGGGCGGAGGTGCAAACATTCAGTACTTC	CASTPGGGANIQYF
TRBD1	TRBJ1-4	.	TRBV28	15	TGTGCCAGCAGTTTAGACCGGACAGGGAATGAAAAACTGTTTTTT	CASSLDRTGNEKLFF
.	TRBJ2-6	.	TRBV4-1	19	TGCGCCAGCAGCCAAGGGAGCTGGGGGCTCCACTCTGGGGCCAACGTCCTGACTTTC	CASSQGSWGLHSGANVLTF
.	TRBJ2-5	.	TRBV6-5	13	TGTGCCAGCAAGGGAGGGGGGCGGGAGACCCAGTACTTC	CASKGGGRETQYF
TRBD2	TRBJ2-5	.	TRBV6-1	14	TGTGCCAGCTCTCGACTAGCGGGGCAAGAGACCCAGTACTTC	CASSRLAGQETQYF
TRBD2	TRBJ2-1	.	TRBV6-5	15	TGTGCCAGCAGCCGGACTAGCGGGAATTTCGATGAGCAGTTCTTC	CASSRTSGNFDEQFF
TRBD1	TRBJ1-5	.	TRBV7-2	14	TGTGCCAGCAGCCGGACAGGGGGAAATCAGCCCCAGCATTTT	CASSRTGGNQPQHF
.	TRBJ2-3	.	TRBV14	15	TGTGCCAGCAGCCAAGACAAGCCCACTCCAGATACGCAGTATTTT	CASSQDKPTPDTQYF
TRBD1	TRBJ1-2	.	TRBV30	13	TGTGCCTGGAGCCTGGACAGGGGATATGGCTACACCTTC	CAWSLDRGYGYTF
TRBD1	TRBJ1-2	.	TRBV4-1	19	TGCGCCAGCAGCCAAATCCAGGGAAGACAGGGGGAGACTAACTATGGCTACACCTTC	CASSQIQGRQGETNYGYTF
.	TRBJ2-7	.	TRBV29-1	16	TGCAGCGTTGTGGGGGCCCCGGGAGTAACCTCCTACGAGCAGTACTTC	CSVVGAPGVTSYEQYF
.	TRBJ2-5	once	TRBV11-2	15	TGTGCCAGCAGCTTAGATTTGGGGGTACAAGAGACCCAGTACTTC	CASSLDLGVQETQYF
TRBD1	TRBJ1-2	.	TRBV7-2	14	TGTGCCAGCAGATACGACAGGGGGGGCTATGGCTACACCTTC	CASRYDRGGYGYTF
.	TRBJ1-3	.	TRBV9	15	TGTGCCAGCAGCGTAGAGGTCAGCACTGGAAACACCATATATTTT	CASSVEVSTGNTIYF
.	TRBJ1-4	.	TRBV28	17	TGTGCCAGCAGTTTTCGCGGAGGGATCTCAACTAATGAAAAACTGTTTTTT	CASSFRGGISTNEKLFF
TRBD1	TRBJ2-7	.	TRBV7-6	17	TGTGCCAGCAGCATCCAGCCCGGGACAGGGGCGGCCTACGAGCAGTACTTC	CASSIQPGTGAAYEQYF
.	TRBJ2-5	.	TRBV5-6	16	TGTGCCAGCAGCATAGGGATGCGGGATGGAGGGGAGACCCAGTACTTC	CASSIGMRDGGETQYF
TRBD2	TRBJ2-1	once	TRBV11-1	15	TGTGCCAGCAGGTCCCCCGGACTAGCGGCGAATGAGCAGTTCTTC	CASRSPGLAANEQFF
TRBD1	TRBJ2-1	.	TRBV4-3	16	TGCGCCAGCAGCCAAGATACGGGACAGGGGGACATTTGGCAGTTCTTC	CASSQDTGQGDIWQFF
TRBD2	TRBJ2-7	.	TRBV7-2	14	TGTGCCAGCAGCTTAAACAGCGGGAGAGGCGAGCAGTACTTC	CASSLNSGRGEQYF
.	TRBJ2-6	once	TRBV27	17	TGTGCCAGCAGTCCGGGAGCTATGTCCTCTGGGGCCAACGTCCTGACTTTC	CASSPGAMSSGANVLTF
.	TRBJ2-3	.	TRBV7-9	15	TGTGCCAGCAGCTTAGTAGGGGTAGTATCAGATACGCAGTATTTT	CASSLVGVVSDTQYF
.	TRBJ2-3	.	TRBV20-1	11	TGCAGTGTTAGCGGAGTCGATACGCAGTATTTT	CSVSGVDTQYF